This T cell receptor (beta chain) was identified in a study of T-cell memory formation after mild COVID-19. This clonotype was observed many times. TCRdb used MiXCR to reprocess the 5' RACE reads, holding one entry per CDR3 protein. The repertoire has around 210,000 distinct CDR3 sequences, over 9% of them found once; the top ten carry about 3.8%. The receptor's source is a man aged 18-30 years who had mild COVID-19 (a few samples of this study predate the infection). Cell type and time point are not known. The source material was PBMCs or a T cell subset sorted from them (not recorded which).

This CDR3 reads CAIKGQADGTYEQYV. For the CDR3, the DNA is TGTGCCATCAAGGGGCAGGCAGATGGAACCTACGAGCAGTACGTC. The chain has TRBV10-3 and TRBJ2-7, with D possibly matching TRBD1 (5 bases). Germline lookup yields CDR1 ENHRY and CDR2 SYGVKD. The CDR3 extends over 15 amino acids. The germline V and J ends were trimmed by 7 bases and 2 bases, with 18 bases remaining between them.